This T cell receptor (beta chain) was sequenced in a study of OX40 agonist ivuxolimab in advanced cancers. Findings and limits, study-wide: On average, CD8+ T cells had more expanded clones than CD4+. In the 0.1 to 3.0 mg/kg range, CD4+ and CD8+ blood T cells had expanded clonally by week 6.

The CDR3 sequence is 15 residues long. Germline V lookup: CDR1 LNHDA, CDR2 SQIVND (reference sequence). V was trimmed by 1 base and J by 3 bases, leaving 13 bases between them. The data were produced by immunoSEQ multiplex PCR, yet TCRdb's version contains in-frame clones alone and is incomplete. This sample has about 51,000 clones, with approximately 83% found just once. This clone was recorded only once. What it recognizes is unknown. This TCR derives from an adult with an advanced solid tumor such as melanoma, head and neck, liver or kidney cancer. The V call is TRBV19, the J call TRBJ2-7; TRBD2 might be the D (5 bases). The sequencing here drew on CD4+ or CD8+ T cells sorted from blood, taken in a trial of the OX40 agonist ivuxolimab. The CDR3 region has the DNA TGTGCCAGTAGTATAGCACTCGAGGGCCTCTACGAGCAGTACTTC. As protein: CASSIALEGLYEQYF.